Listed here are 18 T cell receptor beta chains from one sample, sequenced in a study of blood T cell repertoires in COVID-19. Measured with immunoSEQ multiplex PCR; TCRdb has only the in-frame clones, and not every one. Of some 100,000 clones in the sample, more than 65% were seen once. Material: peripheral blood. The receptors come from a man older than 75 with active or convalescent COVID-19.

The rearrangement links TRBV3-1 (or the pseudogene TRBV3-2) to TRBJ2-7; a weak D match, TRBD2 (5 bases). This CDR3 spans 15 amino acids. V lost 3 bases and J 3 bases, leaving 15 bases between the germline ends. The germline CDR1 and CDR2 sequences are LGHDT and YNNKEL (reference sequence). The CDR3 DNA is TGTGCCAGCAGCCACGAGGGTAGGAAAATCTACGAGCAGTACTTC. As protein: CASSHEGRKIYEQYF.

This sequence joins TRBV18 and TRBJ2-4; 7 nucleotides agree with TRBD1. The CDR3 has 12 residues. V dropped 4 bases and J dropped 8; count of bases not matched to a gene: 2. Germline V gives CDR1 KGHSH, CDR2 LQKENI. CDR3 in amino acids: CASSQGAHIQYF. CDR3 DNA: TGTGCCAGCTCACAGGGGGCGCACATTCAGTACTTC.

Here the CDR3 reads CASSQDFTGGETQYF. The CDR3 DNA reads as TGTGCCAGCAGCCAAGATTTCACAGGGGGAGAGACCCAGTACTTC. The chain uses TRBV3-1 (or the pseudogene TRBV3-2) and TRBJ2-5, with 8 bases aligning to TRBD1. V dropped 0 bases and J dropped 4; count of bases not matched to a gene: 4. CDR1 LGHDT and CDR2 YNNKEL come from the germline V gene (reference sequence). This CDR3 region has 15 residues.

The chain uses TRBV5-4 and TRBJ2-1, with TRBD2 matching over 9 bases. The CDR3 sequence is 16 residues long. V lost 5 bases to trimming and J lost 0 bases; unmatched junction nucleotides: 6. The germline V gene encodes CDR1 SGHNT and CDR2 YYREEE (reference sequence). The CDR3 loop is CASRPAGGSSYNEQFF. CDR3 in DNA: TGTGCCAGCAGGCCCGCGGGGGGGAGCTCCTACAATGAGCAGTTCTTC.

The chain combines TRBV7-9 with TRBJ2-7; D perhaps matches TRBD1 (6 bases). Germline values: CDR1 SEHNR, CDR2 FQNEAQ (reference sequence). CDR3 length equals 14 residues. Trimming shortened V by 2 bases and J by 4 bases, and 12 bases separated the two germline ends. The chain's CDR3 is CASSLTGMDYEQYF. The CDR3 coding sequence is TGTGCCAGCAGCTTAACAGGGATGGATTACGAGCAGTACTTC.

The gene calls are TRBV30 and TRBJ1-2; 9 bases align to TRBD1. With V trimmed by 2 bases and J by 3 bases, 4 bases remained unmatched. The germline V gene encodes CDR1 GTSNPN and CDR2 SVGIG (reference sequence). This CDR3 comprises 14 residues. CDR3 nucleotide sequence: TGTGCCTGGAGTAGGGACAGGGCACACTATGGCTACACCTTC. Translating gives CAWSRDRAHYGYTF.

This chain joins TRBV5-4 and TRBJ2-1, with D possibly being TRBD2 (5 bases). In germline, CDR1 is SGHNT, CDR2 YYREEE (reference sequence). The CDR3 is 14 residues long. Trimming stripped 2 bases from V and 3 bases from J, with 9 bases between. The CDR3, as DNA: TGTGCCAGCAGCTTCCCCGGGAACTACAATGAGCAGTTCTTC. Residues: CASSFPGNYNEQFF.

Regarding this clone: Germline and junction disagree at one end, which may indicate a read error. The CDR3 DNA reads as TGTGCCTGCAGTACCAGGGGACCCGGGGAGCTGTTTTTT. This gives the protein CACSTRGPGELFF. The rearrangement links TRBV7-2 to TRBJ2-2, with D maybe TRBD1 (6 bases). The CDR3 has 13 residues. In germline, CDR1 is SGHTA, CDR2 FQGNSA.

V usage is TRBV3-1 (or the pseudogene TRBV3-2) and J usage is TRBJ1-2, with D maybe TRBD1 (6 bases). V was shortened by 0 bases and J by 8 bases, with 16 bases between the two germline ends. Looked up from germline, CDR1 is LGHDT and CDR2 is YNNKEL (reference sequence). The CDR3 totals 15 residues. The chain's CDR3 is CASSQEFGGREGYTF. Written as DNA, the CDR3 is TGTGCCAGCAGCCAAGAGTTCGGGGGGCGAGAGGGCTACACCTTC.

The genes are TRBV10-2 and TRBJ2-6; maybe TRBD2 (5 bases). CDR1 and CDR2 (germline): WSHSY, SAAADI. V was cut by 4 bases and J by 5 bases, with 12 bases left in between. This CDR3 comprises 15 residues. CDR3 sequence: CASSGTDLWANVLTF. As DNA, the CDR3 is TGCGCCAGCAGTGGGACTGATCTCTGGGCCAACGTCCTGACTTTC.

CDR3 in DNA: TGTGCCAGCAGCCCCCGTTCAGTAGCGGGGGCCTTAGCCAAAAACATTCAGTACTTC. This gives the protein CASSPRSVAGALAKNIQYF. V gene TRBV7-8 combines with J gene TRBJ2-4, with 9 bases matching TRBD2. Germline V gene lookup returns CDR1 SGHVS and CDR2 FQNEAQ. The CDR3 spans 19 residues. J gave up 0 bases and V 5 bases, and 14 bases lay outside the gene matches.

The chain employs TRBV28 and TRBJ1-1; D is ambiguous. CDR1 is MDHEN, CDR2 SYDVKM, per germline. The CDR3 runs to 16 residues. Trimming removed 2 bases at V and 4 bases at J, with 17 bases between. The CDR3 nucleotides are TGTGCCAGCAGTTTAGTTTTCGGGGTTTTTCCCACTGAAGCTTTCTTT. As protein: CASSLVFGVFPTEAFF.

The chain joins TRBV30 to TRBJ1-2, with a weak D call TRBD1 (5 bases). Looked up from germline, CDR1 is GTSNPN and CDR2 is SVGIG (reference sequence). The CDR3 length is 14 residues. V shed 0 bases and J shed 7 bases, with 15 bases lying between them. CDR3 DNA sequence: TGTGCCTGGAGTGTACAGGTTTCCGCTTTTGGCTACACCTTC. Residues: CAWSVQVSAFGYTF.

The chain has TRBV15 and TRBJ1-2; D gene ambiguous. The V end was cut by 0 bases, the J end by 1 base, with 9 bases between. The V gene's germline CDR1 is LNHNV and CDR2 YYDKDF (reference sequence). The CDR3 length is 15 residues. The DNA of the CDR3 is TGTGCCACCAGCAGAGACGTGGAGGTTAACTATGGCTACACCTTC. As protein: CATSRDVEVNYGYTF.

The rearrangement uses TRBV7-2 and TRBJ1-6; perhaps TRBD1 as D (6 bases). Germline CDR1 reads SGHTA; CDR2 reads FQGNSA. The CDR3 runs to 15 residues. V lost 5 bases and J 9 bases, leaving 17 bases between the germline ends. In nucleotides, the CDR3 is TGTGCCAGCAGCCCGACCTCCGGGACACTTTCACCCCTCCACTTT. This codes for CASSPTSGTLSPLHF.

The V gene is TRBV18, the J gene TRBJ1-5, with a weak D call TRBD1 (5 bases). Trimming left V 6 bases short and J 3 bases short, with 18 bases between. The CDR3 is 16 residues long. CDR1 and CDR2 (germline): KGHSH, LQKENI. CDR3 loop: CASSDKARSSNQPQHF. The CDR3 nucleotides are TGTGCCAGCTCGGACAAAGCACGTAGTTCCAATCAGCCCCAGCATTTT.

This clone has only a few counts. V is TRBV29-1 and J is TRBJ1-1; maybe TRBD1 (6 bases). With 2 bases removed from V and 1 base from J, the gap between germline ends came to 11 bases. The CDR3 extends over 14 amino acids. In germline, CDR1 is SQVTM, CDR2 ANQGSEA. The CDR3 DNA reads TGCAGCGTTGAATTCCCCAGGGGGAACACTGAAGCTTTCTTT. It translates to CSVEFPRGNTEAFF.

The V and J genes are TRBV7-6 and TRBJ2-2; 8 bases agree with TRBD1. The ends lost 1 base at V and 4 bases at J; junction bases unmatched: 8. This CDR3 is built from 17 residues. The V gene's germline CDR1 is SGHVS and CDR2 FNYEAQ. CDR3 DNA sequence: TGTGCCAGCAGCTTAGTGGCCAGGCAGGGGGCCACCGGGGAGCTGTTTTTT. This codes for CASSLVARQGATGELFF.